The rows below give T cell receptor beta chains drawn from one sample of a study of human T cells and chemical hapten exposure. TCRdb re-derived calls from the RACE reads in MiXCR, one entry per CDR3 protein. In the table there are some 41,000 distinct CDR3 sequences, over 3.5% of which are singletons. The sample was whole blood, taken in connection with sensitization to the hapten diphenylcyclopropenone (DPC). The receptors were gathered from a man aged 50 or older with alopecia areata. Some clones in this sample may be carry-over from other donors' samples. Each CDR3 is given with its conserved first and last residue.

V,CDR3
TRBV20-1,CSARDRDSHEQYF
TRBV12-3/TRBV12-4,CASSFAQRSPLHF
TRBV6-6,CASNWDRGEPQHF
TRBV7-9,CASSPSWGAAGDTIYF
TRBV7-2,CASSLRVRTSGRITDTQYF
TRBV7-3,CASSPQGTGKADTQYF
TRBV6-9,CASKRDRKGLYYGYTF
TRBV12-3/TRBV12-4,CASSLWPQTGDQPQHF
TRBV6-6,CASSYSMAGPYGYTF
TRBV19,CASAANYGYTF
TRBV2,CASRTGTVGYGYTF
TRBV29-1,CSVEGTGDLYGYTF
TRBV5-1,CASSPGAGTNEKLFF
TRBV11-2,CASSFRHEQYF
TRBV29-1,CSVLTGDGAYEQYF
TRBV18,CASSPMDNNQPQHF
TRBV20-1,CSATPGTVGNQPQHF
TRBV6-5,CASSYEAADTQYF
TRBV7-9,CASGEQFNEKLFF
TRBV20-1,CSGTGQGNQPQHF
TRBV14,CASSPGGGYTF
TRBV29-1,CSAGQGAGTGELFF
TRBV7-9,CASSETSGANTGELFF
TRBV7-2,CASSLVGTAKWVLTNTEAFF
TRBV24-1,CATSDPRASLEHSNQPQHF
TRBV5-1,CASSEVPGSNQPQHF
TRBV29-1,CSVFRDRAMNTEAFF
TRBV29-1,CSVEVGTDTQYF
TRBV27,CASSWDRENTEAFF
TRBV5-1,CASSPGLAGSSYEQYF
TRBV5-1,CASSLAGGGQPQHF
TRBV7-2,CASNTVTSPGGEQFF
TRBV18,CASSPNQGNSGNTIYF
TRBV6-5,CASSPDLRQPQHF
TRBV7-3,CASRLDNGRNEQFF
TRBV20-1,CSARDLRHYNEQFF
TRBV28,CASSLISGGGDQPQHF
TRBV29-1,CSVGEGTGGSYEQYF
TRBV29-1,CSVLHRGRNEQFF
TRBV14,CASSQDRGGVSTGELFF
TRBV12-3/TRBV12-4,CASSLAAAGVNEQYF
TRBV12-3/TRBV12-4,CASSFLGSGYTF
TRBV6-2/TRBV6-3,CASSALLSTGGGTDTQYF
TRBV20-1,CSAREGSGTYNEQFF
TRBV7-2,CASSSLGGRKTQYF
TRBV6-5,CASSERGAGNSPLHF
TRBV3-1,CASSQVYRSSDHTEAFF
TRBV28,CASTSEGAGYTF
TRBV24-1,CATSDLTREGNTDTQYF
TRBV20-1,CSARDGRVIQYF
TRBV29-1,CSVEVEGGRAQHF
TRBV6-1,CASSELGVSEQYF
TRBV10-3,CAISDFTGGYEQYF